A selection of T cell receptor beta chains follows, all from one sample in a study of blood T cell repertoires in COVID-19. Assay used: immunoSEQ multiplex PCR; TCRdb lists only in-frame clones, some missing. The sample yields 170,000 or so clones, 90% to 95% seen once. The sequencing input was peripheral blood. The receptors come from a man between 50 and 59 years old with acute or convalescent COVID-19. Each CDR3 is given without its conserved first and last residue.

CDR3aa,v_gene,j_gene
ASSLVGGSFNEQF,TRBV11-2,TRBJ2-1
ASSQDRGRHYGYT,TRBV4-3,TRBJ1-2
ATRQTENTEAF,TRBV6-5,TRBJ1-1
ASSPSGLNSGANVLT,TRBV5-1,TRBJ2-6
ASSRVNTEAF,TRBV18,TRBJ1-1
ASSVGTGSEQY,TRBV9,TRBJ2-7
ASSFNRGTNEKLF,TRBV27,TRBJ1-4
ASSLGFLAGHTGELF,TRBV7-7,TRBJ2-2
ASSYLPGAGTGELF,TRBV6-5,TRBJ2-2
ASSLDRGGADTQY,TRBV7-6,TRBJ2-3
AIRAGAGTGELF,TRBV10-3,TRBJ2-2
ASSQATGGSTEAF,TRBV4-2,TRBJ1-1
ASSRGVDLEQF,TRBV6-6,TRBJ2-1
ASSQGQGGNQPQH,TRBV3-1/TRBV3-2,TRBJ1-5
ASSSQQGARGYT,TRBV19,TRBJ1-2
ASSLVRTSGNNEQF,TRBV21-1,TRBJ2-1
ASSQGAGETQY,TRBV3-1/TRBV3-2,TRBJ2-5
SVEGIEGQF,TRBV29-1,TRBJ2-1
ASSDAGGRLYNEQF,TRBV6-2/TRBV6-3,TRBJ2-1
ASSHRGGTDTQY,TRBV6-4,TRBJ2-3
ASSMGLGDEQF,TRBV27,TRBJ2-1
ASSVVGRGNEQF,TRBV9,TRBJ2-1
ASSIHPDTEAF,TRBV19,TRBJ1-1
ASSKPGQGGGYT,TRBV6-2/TRBV6-3,TRBJ1-2
AITPARLTAYNEQF,TRBV10-3,TRBJ2-1
ASSQVRSDTQY,TRBV4-2,TRBJ2-3
ASSGGQGLIEQY,TRBV6-6,TRBJ2-7
ASSVAGTGWNGYT,TRBV9,TRBJ1-2